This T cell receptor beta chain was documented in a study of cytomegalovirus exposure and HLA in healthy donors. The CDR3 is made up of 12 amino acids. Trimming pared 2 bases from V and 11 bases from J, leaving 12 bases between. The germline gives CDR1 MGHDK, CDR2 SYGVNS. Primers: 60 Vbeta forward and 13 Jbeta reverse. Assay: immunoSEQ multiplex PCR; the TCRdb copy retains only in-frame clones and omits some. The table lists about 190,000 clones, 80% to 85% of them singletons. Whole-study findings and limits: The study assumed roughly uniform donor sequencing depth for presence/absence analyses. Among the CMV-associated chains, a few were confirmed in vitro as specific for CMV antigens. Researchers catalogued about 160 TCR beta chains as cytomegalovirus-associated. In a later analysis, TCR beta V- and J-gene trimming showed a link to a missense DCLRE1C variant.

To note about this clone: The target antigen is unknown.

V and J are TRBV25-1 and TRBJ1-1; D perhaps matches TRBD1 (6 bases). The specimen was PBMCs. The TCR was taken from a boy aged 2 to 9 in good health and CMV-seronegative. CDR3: CASSEAGAGAFF. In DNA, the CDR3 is TGTGCCAGCAGTGAAGCAGGGGCAGGCGCTTTCTTT. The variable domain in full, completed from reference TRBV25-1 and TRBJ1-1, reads EADIYQTPRYLVIGTGKKITLECSQTMGHDKMYWYQQDPGMELHLIHYSYGVNSTEKGDLSSESTVSRIRTEHFPLTLESARPSHTSQYLCASSEAGAGAFFGQGTRLTVV.